This T cell receptor (beta chain) was identified during a study of blood T cell repertoires in COVID-19. Study details: COVID-19 samples, acute and convalescent, were from the United States, Italy and Spain.

This clone was found once. While infection was still active, Seattle patients were enrolled and then followed longitudinally. As processed by the authors: Reference gene primers were amplified, and this amplification served to estimate nucleated cell counts. Profiled with immunoSEQ multiplex PCR; TCRdb holds only in-frame clones, not every one. The V and J calls and clone size are taken from that table; D and trimming were inferred from the DNA. The table has more than 75,000 clones, 89% seen once. The germline V gene encodes CDR1 MNHEY and CDR2 SMNVEV (reference sequence). Between the trimmed V and J ends, which lost 10 bases and 1 base, there was a span of 18 bases. The CDR3 loop spans 15 amino acids.

The sample consisted of peripheral blood. The chain is built from TRBV27 and TRBJ2-3, with a possible D match to TRBD2 (5 bases). This clonotype was sampled from a man aged 50-60 years with COVID-19, enrolled during active disease. The CDR3 DNA follows: TGTGCCACGCAGGAGACTATAACTCGCACAGATACGCAGTATTTT. The encoded protein is CATQETITRTDTQYF.